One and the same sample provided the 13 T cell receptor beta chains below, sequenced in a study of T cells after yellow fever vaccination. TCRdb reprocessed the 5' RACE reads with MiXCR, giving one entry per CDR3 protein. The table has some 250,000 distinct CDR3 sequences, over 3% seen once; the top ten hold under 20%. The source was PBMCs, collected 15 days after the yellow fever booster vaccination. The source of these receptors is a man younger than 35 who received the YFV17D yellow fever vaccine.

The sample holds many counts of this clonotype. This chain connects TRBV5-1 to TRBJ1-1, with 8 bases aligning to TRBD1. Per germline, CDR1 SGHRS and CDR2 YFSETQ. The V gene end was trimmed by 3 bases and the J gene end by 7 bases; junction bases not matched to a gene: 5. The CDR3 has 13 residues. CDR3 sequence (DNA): TGCGCCAGCAGCTGGCAGGGGGCTGTTGAAGCTTTCTTT. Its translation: CASSWQGAVEAFF.

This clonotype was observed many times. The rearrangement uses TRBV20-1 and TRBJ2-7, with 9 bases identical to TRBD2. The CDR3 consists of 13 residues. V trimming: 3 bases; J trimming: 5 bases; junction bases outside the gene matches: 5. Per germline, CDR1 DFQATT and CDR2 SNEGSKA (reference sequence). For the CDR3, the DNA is TGCAGTGCTAGCGGCGGGGGGGCCCACGAGCAGTACTTC. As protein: CSASGGGAHEQYF.

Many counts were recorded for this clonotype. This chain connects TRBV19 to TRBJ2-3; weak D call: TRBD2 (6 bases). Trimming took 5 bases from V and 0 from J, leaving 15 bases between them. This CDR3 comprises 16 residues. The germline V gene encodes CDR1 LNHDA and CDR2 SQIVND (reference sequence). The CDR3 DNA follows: TGTGCCAGTAGTGCCGACGGGACTGGTAGCACAGATACGCAGTATTTT. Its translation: CASSADGTGSTDTQYF.

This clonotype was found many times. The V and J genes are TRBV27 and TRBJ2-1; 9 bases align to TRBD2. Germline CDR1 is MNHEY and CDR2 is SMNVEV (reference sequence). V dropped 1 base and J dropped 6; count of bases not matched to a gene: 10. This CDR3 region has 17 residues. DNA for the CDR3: TGTGCCAGCAGTTTATGGGCGGGGGGGCCAATTTCCAATGAGCAGTTCTTC. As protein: CASSLWAGGPISNEQFF.

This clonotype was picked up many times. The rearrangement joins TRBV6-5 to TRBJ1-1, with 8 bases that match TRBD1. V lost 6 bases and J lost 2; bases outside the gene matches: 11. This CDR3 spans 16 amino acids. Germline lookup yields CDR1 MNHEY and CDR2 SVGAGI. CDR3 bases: TGTGCCAGCAGCCCCGTTGGCAGGGGGCTAAACACTGAAGCTTTCTTT. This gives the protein CASSPVGRGLNTEAFF.

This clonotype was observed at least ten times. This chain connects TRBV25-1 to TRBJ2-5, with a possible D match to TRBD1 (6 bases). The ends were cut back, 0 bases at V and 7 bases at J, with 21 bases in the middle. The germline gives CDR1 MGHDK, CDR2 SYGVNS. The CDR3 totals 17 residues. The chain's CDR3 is CASSEYSLSTGRGTQYF. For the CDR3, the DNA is TGTGCCAGCAGTGAATATTCCCTCTCGACAGGCCGAGGGACCCAGTACTTC.

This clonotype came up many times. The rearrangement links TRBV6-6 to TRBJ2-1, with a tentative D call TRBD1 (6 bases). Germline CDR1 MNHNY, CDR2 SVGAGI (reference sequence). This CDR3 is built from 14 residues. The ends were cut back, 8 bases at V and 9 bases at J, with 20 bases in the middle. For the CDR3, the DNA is TGTGCCAGCGGGCGCGGAACCCAGGGGAGTGAGCAGTTCTTC. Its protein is CASGRGTQGSEQFF.

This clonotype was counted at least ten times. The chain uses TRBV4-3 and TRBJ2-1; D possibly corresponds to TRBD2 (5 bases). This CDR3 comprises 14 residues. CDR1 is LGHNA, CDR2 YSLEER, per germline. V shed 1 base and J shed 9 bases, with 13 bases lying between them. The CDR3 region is CASSQGGLAPEQFF. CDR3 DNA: TGCGCCAGCAGCCAAGGTGGGCTAGCCCCTGAGCAGTTCTTC.

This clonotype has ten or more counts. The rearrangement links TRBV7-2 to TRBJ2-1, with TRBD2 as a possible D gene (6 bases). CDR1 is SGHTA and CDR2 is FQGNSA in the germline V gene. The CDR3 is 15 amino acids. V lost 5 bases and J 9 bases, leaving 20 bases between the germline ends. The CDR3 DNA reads TGTGCCAGCAGCCCAGGAGGGATGCCGGTTCCTGAGCAGTTCTTC. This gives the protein CASSPGGMPVPEQFF. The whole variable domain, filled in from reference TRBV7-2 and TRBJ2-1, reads GAGVSQSPSNKVTEKGKDVELRCDPISGHTALYWYRQSLGQGLEFLIYFQGNSAPDKSGLPSDRFSAERTGGSVSTLTIQRTQQEDSAVYLCASSPGGMPVPEQFFGPGTRLTVL.

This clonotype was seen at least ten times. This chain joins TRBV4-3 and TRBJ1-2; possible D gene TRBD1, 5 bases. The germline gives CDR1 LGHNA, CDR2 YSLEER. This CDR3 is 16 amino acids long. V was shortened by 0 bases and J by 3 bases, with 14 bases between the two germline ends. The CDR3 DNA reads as TGCGCCAGCAGCCAAGATCTGGGGGACTTTGACTATGGCTACACCTTC. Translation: CASSQDLGDFDYGYTF.

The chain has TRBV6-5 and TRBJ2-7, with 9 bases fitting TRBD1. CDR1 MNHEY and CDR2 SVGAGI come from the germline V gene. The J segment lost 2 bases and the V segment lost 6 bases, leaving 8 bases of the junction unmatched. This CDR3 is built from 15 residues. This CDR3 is CASSWRDRDPYEQYF. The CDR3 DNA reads TGTGCCAGCAGCTGGCGGGACAGGGACCCCTACGAGCAGTACTTC.

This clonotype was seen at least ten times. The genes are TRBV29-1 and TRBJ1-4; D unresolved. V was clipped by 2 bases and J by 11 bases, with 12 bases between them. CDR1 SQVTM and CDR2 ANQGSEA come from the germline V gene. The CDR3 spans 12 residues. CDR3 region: CSVEPRVGKLFF. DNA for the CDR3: TGCAGCGTTGAACCCCGGGTCGGGAAACTGTTTTTT.

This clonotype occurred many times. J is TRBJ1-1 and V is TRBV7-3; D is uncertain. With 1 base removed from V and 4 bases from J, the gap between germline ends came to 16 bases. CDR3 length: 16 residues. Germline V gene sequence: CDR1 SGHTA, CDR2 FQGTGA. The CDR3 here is CASSLKSRGFPTEAFF. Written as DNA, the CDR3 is TGTGCCAGCAGCTTAAAATCGCGAGGTTTTCCCACTGAAGCTTTCTTT.